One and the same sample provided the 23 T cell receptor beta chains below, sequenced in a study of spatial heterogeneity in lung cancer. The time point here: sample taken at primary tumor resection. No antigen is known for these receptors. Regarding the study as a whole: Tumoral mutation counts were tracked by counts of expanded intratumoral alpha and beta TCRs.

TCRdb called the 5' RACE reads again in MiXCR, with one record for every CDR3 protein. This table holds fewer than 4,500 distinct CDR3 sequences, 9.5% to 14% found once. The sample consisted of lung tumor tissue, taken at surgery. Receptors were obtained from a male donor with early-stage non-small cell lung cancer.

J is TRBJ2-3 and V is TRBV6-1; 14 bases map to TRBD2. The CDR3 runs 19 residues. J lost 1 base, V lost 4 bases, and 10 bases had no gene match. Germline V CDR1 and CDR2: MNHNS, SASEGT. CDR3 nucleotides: TGTGCCAGCAGTGGCCGACTAGCGGGGGGGCTATCGGGCACAGATACGCAGTATTTT. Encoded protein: CASSGRLAGGLSGTDTQYF.

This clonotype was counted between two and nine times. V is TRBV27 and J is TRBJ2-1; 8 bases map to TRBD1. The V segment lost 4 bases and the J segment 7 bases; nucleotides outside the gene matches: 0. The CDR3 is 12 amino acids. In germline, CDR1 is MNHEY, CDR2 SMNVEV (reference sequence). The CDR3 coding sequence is TGTGCCAGCAGTTACAGGGGGAATGAGCAGTTCTTC. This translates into CASSYRGNEQFF.

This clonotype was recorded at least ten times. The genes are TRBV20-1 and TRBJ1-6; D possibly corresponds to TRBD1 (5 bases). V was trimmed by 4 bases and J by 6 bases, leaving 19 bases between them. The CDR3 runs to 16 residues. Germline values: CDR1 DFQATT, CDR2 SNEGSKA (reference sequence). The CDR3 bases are TGCAGTGCTACCCTCGGGTTAGGGACCTTTAATTCACCCCTCCACTTT. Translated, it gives CSATLGLGTFNSPLHF.

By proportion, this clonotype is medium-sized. CDR3 sequence (DNA): TGTGCCAGCAGTTACGCGAACACCGGGGAGCTGTTTTTT. This encodes CASSYANTGELFF. V is TRBV6-5 and J is TRBJ2-2, with D unresolved. This CDR3 contains 13 residues. V was clipped by 2 bases and J by 0 bases, with 1 base between them. From germline, CDR1 is MNHEY and CDR2 SVGAGI.

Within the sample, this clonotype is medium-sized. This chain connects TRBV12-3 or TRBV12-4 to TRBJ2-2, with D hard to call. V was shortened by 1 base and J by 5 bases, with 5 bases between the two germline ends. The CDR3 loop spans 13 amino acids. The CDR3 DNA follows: TGTGCCAGCAGTTTAGGTCAGACCGGGGAGCTGTTTTTT. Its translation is CASSLGQTGELFF.

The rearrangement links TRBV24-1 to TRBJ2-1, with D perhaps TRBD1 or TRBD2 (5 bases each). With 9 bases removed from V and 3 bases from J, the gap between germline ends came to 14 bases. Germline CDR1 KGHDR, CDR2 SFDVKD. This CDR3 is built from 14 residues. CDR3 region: CATRAGQGYNEQFF. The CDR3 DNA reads TGTGCCACCCGCGCGGGTCAGGGCTACAATGAGCAGTTCTTC.

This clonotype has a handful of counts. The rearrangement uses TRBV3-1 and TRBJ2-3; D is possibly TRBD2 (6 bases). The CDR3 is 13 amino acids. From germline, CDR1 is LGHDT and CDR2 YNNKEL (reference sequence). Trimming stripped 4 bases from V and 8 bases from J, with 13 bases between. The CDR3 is CASSPRLEGTQYF. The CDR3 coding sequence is TGTGCCAGCAGCCCCCGACTAGAGGGTACGCAGTATTTT.

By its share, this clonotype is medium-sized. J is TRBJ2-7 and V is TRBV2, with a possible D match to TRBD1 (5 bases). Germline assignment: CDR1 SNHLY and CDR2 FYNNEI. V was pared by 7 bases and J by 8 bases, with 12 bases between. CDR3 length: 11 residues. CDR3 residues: CASTEDRKQYV. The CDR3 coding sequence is TGTGCCAGCACCGAAGACAGAAAGCAGTACGTC.

The DNA of the CDR3 is TGCAGCGTCATGCTACGGACGAACCAAGAGACCCAGTACTTC. This gives the protein CSVMLRTNQETQYF. This chain connects TRBV29-1 to TRBJ2-5, with D unresolved. The CDR3 sequence is 14 residues long. Germline V CDR1 and CDR2: SQVTM, ANQGSEA. With 6 bases removed from V and 0 bases from J, the gap between germline ends came to 14 bases.

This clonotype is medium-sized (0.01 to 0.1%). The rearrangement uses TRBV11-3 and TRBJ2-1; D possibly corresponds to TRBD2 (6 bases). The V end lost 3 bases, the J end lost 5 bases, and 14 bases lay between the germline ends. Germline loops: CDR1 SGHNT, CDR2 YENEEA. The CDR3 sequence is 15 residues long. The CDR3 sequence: CASSFWGERDNEQFF. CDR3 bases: TGTGCCAGCAGCTTTTGGGGCGAGCGGGACAATGAGCAGTTCTTC.

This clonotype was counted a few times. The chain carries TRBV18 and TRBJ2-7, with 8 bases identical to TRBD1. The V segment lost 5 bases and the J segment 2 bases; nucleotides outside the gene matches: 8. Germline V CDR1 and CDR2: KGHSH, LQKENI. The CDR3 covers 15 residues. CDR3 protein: CASSSTGEVAYEQYF. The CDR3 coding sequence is TGTGCCAGCTCATCGACAGGGGAGGTCGCCTACGAGCAGTACTTC. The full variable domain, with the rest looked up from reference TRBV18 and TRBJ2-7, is NAGVMQNPRHLVRRRGQEARLRCSPMKGHSHVYWYRQLPEEGLKFMVYLQKENIIDESGMPKERFSAEFPKEGPSILRIQQVVRGDSAAYFCASSSTGEVAYEQYFGPGTRLTVT.

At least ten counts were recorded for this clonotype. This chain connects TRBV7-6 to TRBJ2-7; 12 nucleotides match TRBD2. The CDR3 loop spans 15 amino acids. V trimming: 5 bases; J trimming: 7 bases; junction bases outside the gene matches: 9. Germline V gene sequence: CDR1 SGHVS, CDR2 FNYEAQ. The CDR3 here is CASSLPSGRAEEQYV. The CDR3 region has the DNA TGTGCCAGCAGCCTACCTAGCGGGAGGGCAGAAGAGCAGTACGTC.

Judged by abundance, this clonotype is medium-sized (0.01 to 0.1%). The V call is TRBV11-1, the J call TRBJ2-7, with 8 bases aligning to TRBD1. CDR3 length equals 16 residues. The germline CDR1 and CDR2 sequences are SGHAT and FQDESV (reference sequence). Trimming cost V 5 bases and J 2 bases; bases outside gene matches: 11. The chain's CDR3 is CASSVTGTGYPYEQYF. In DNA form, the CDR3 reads TGTGCCAGCAGCGTCACCGGGACAGGCTATCCCTACGAGCAGTACTTC. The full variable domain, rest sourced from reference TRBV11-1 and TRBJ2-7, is EAEVAQSPRYKITEKSQAVAFWCDPISGHATLYWYRQILGQGPELLVQFQDESVVDDSQLPKDRFSAERLKGVDSTLKIQPAELGDSAMYLCASSVTGTGYPYEQYFGPGTRLTVT.

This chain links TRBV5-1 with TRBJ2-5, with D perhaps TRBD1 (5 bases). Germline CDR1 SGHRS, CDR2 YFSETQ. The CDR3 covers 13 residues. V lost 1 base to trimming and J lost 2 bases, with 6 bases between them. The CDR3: CASSLRQQETQYF. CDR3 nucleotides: TGCGCCAGCAGCTTGCGACAGCAAGAGACCCAGTACTTC.

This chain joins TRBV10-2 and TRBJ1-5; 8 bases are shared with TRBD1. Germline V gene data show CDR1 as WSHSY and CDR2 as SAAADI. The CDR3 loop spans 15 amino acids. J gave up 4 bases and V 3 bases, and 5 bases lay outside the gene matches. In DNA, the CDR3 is TGCGCCAGCAGTGACGGCAGGGGGCCGAATCAGCCCCAGCATTTT. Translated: CASSDGRGPNQPQHF.

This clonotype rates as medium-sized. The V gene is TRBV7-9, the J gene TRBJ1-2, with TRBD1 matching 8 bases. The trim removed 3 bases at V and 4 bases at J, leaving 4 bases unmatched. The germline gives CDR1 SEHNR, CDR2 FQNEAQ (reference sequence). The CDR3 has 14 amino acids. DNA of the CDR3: TGTGCCAGCAGCTTTTTTACAGGGGGCTATGGCTACACCTTC. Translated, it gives CASSFFTGGYGYTF.

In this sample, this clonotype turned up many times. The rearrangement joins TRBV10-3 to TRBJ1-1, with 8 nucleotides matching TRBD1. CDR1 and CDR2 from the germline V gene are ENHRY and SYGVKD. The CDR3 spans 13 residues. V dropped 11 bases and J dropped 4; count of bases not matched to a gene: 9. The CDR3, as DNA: TGTGCCTCCTTGGACAGGGAGGGCACTGAAGCTTTCTTT. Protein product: CASLDREGTEAFF.

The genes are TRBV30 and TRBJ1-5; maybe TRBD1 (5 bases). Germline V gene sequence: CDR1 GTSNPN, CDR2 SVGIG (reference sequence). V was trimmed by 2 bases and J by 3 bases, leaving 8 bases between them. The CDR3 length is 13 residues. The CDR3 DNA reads TGTGCCTGGAGTTTGGGGGACAATCAGCCCCAGCATTTT. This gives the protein CAWSLGDNQPQHF.

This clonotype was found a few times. As DNA, the CDR3 is TGTGCCAGCAGCTTAGCGAGAAGTGAAGCTTTCTTT. Encoded protein: CASSLARSEAFF. This chain links TRBV7-9 with TRBJ1-1; D gene unclear. Looked up from germline, CDR1 is SEHNR and CDR2 is FQNEAQ (reference sequence). This CDR3 is built from 12 residues. Between the trimmed V and J ends, which lost 0 bases and 7 bases, there was a span of 6 bases.

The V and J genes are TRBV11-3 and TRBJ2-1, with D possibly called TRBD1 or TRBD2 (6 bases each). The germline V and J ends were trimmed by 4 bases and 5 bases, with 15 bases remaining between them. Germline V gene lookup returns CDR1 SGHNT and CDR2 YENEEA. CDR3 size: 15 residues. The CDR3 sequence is CASSSEGGVDNEQFF. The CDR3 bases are TGTGCCAGCAGCTCTGAGGGGGGCGTCGACAATGAGCAGTTCTTC.

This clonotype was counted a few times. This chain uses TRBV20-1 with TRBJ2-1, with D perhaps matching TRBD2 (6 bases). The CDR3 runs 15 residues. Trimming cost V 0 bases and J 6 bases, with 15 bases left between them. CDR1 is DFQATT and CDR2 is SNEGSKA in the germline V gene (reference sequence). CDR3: CSARDLAIPSNEQFF. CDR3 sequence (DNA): TGCAGTGCTAGAGATCTAGCGATCCCTAGCAATGAGCAGTTCTTC.

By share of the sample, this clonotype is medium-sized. The chain's CDR3 is CASSSLRGALHF. The CDR3 nucleotides are TGTGCCAGCAGTTCTCTGAGGGGAGCCCTCCACTTT. The chain employs TRBV28 and TRBJ1-6, with a weak D call TRBD1 (5 bases). Germline loops: CDR1 MDHEN, CDR2 SYDVKM. Trimming removed 4 bases at V and 14 bases at J, with 12 bases between. The CDR3 sequence is 12 residues long.

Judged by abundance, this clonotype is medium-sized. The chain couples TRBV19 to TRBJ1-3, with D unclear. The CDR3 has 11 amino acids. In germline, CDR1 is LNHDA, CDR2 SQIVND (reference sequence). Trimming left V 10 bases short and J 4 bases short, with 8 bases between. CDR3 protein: CAIKTGNTIYF. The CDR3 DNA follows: TGTGCCATCAAAACCGGAAACACCATATATTTT.